This is a list of T cell receptor beta chains from one sample in a study of chemoradiotherapy in HPV16-positive cancers. Using immunoSEQ multiplex PCR, the repertoire was profiled, and TCRdb retains in-frame clones only, with some absent. The sample has tens of thousands of clones, 85% to 90% seen once; the top ten hold 4% to 5%. The specimen was blood, collected from a patient who underwent chemoradiotherapy. These receptors all come from a human donor with HPV-associated anogenital cancer. CDR3s include the opening cysteine and the closing phenylalanine or tryptophan. A D gene is named only where the DNA matches it firmly. Size values are once, few and many counts, or a class for expanded clones, and some rows have none.

CDR3	DNA	J	size	V	D
CASSRDRVSTEAFF	TGTGCCAGCAGTAGGGACAGGGTGAGCACTGAAGCTTTCTTT	TRBJ1-1	NA	TRBV6-5	TRBD1
CASSTLPTREGAFYEQYF	TGCGCCAGCAGCACCCTGCCCACGAGGGAGGGGGCGTTTTACGAGCAGTACTTC	TRBJ2-7	once	TRBV4-1	NA
CASSRSGRPTDTQYF	TGTGCCAGCAGTCGCTCCGGTCGGCCGACAGATACGCAGTATTTT	TRBJ2-3	NA	TRBV7-2	NA
CAWSVLSAGEQYF	TGTGCCTGGAGTGTACTATCGGCGGGGGAGCAGTACTTC	TRBJ2-7	NA	TRBV30	NA
CASSQVVVGLAGGYEQYF	TGCGCCAGCAGCCAAGTTGTAGTCGGACTAGCGGGAGGGTACGAGCAGTACTTC	TRBJ2-7	NA	TRBV4-1	TRBD2
CASSLAGGPGTDTQYF	TGTGCCAGCAGCTTAGCGGGGGGGCCGGGCACAGATACGCAGTATTTT	TRBJ2-3	NA	TRBV13	TRBD2
CASSFSVVKSNTEAFF	TGTGCCAGCAGCTTCTCCGTGGTCAAATCGAACACTGAAGCTTTCTTT	TRBJ1-1	NA	TRBV11-2	NA
CASSLDPLNTDTQYF	TGTGCCAGCAGCTTAGACCCCTTAAACACAGATACGCAGTATTTT	TRBJ2-3	NA	TRBV13	NA
CASRPTGTGNYGYTF	TGTGCCAGTCGACCCACAGGGACGGGTAACTATGGCTACACCTTC	TRBJ1-2	few	TRBV19	NA
CASSLADSEQYF	TGTGCCAGCAGCTTGGCCGACAGTGAGCAGTACTTC	TRBJ2-7	once	TRBV5-4	NA
CASSLDSGGWGLYEQYF	TGTGCCAGCAGCTTAGACTCAGGGGGCTGGGGACTCTACGAGCAGTACTTC	TRBJ2-7	few	TRBV7-6	TRBD1
CASSEALRNTGELFF	TGTGCCAGCAGTGAAGCGCTGAGGAACACCGGGGAGCTGTTTTTT	TRBJ2-2	few	TRBV6-1	NA
CSVRKGVYEQYF	TGCAGCGTGCGTAAGGGGGTCTACGAGCAGTACTTC	TRBJ2-7	NA	TRBV29-1	NA
CASGTGSTRHTQYF	TGTGCCAGCGGTACAGGGTCAACCAGACATACGCAGTATTTT	TRBJ2-3	NA	TRBV15	NA
CASSLEGGNQPQHF	TGCGCCAGCAGCTTGGAGGGTGGCAATCAGCCCCAGCATTTT	TRBJ1-5	NA	TRBV5-1	NA
CASSLLSAGFTDTQYF	TGTGCCAGCAGCCTATTATCTGCAGGATTCACAGATACGCAGTATTTT	TRBJ2-3	NA	TRBV28	NA
CASSSQGVYEQYF	TGTGCCAGCAGTTCACAGGGGGTCTACGAGCAGTACTTC	TRBJ2-7	NA	TRBV6-5	TRBD1
CASSRTGQTNTEAFF	TGTGCCAGCAGCCGGACAGGGCAGACGAACACTGAAGCTTTCTTT	TRBJ1-1	few	TRBV5-4	TRBD1
CATSRPGGSTDTQYF	TGTGCCACCAGCAGACCAGGGGGGAGCACAGATACGCAGTATTTT	TRBJ2-3	NA	TRBV15	NA
CASSPAGHLNTEAFF	TGTGCCAGCTCACCAGCGGGGCACTTGAACACTGAAGCTTTCTTT	TRBJ1-1	NA	TRBV18	NA
CASSERGLFTEAFF	TGTGCCAGCAGTGAGAGGGGGCTGTTCACTGAAGCTTTCTTT	TRBJ1-1	NA	TRBV6-1	TRBD1
CASSQDFFFRWDTEAFF	TGTGCCAGCAGCCAAGACTTTTTTTTTCGGTGGGACACTGAAGCTTTCTTT	TRBJ1-1	once	TRBV4-2	NA
CASSYNTDTQYF	TGTGCCAGCAGCTATAACACAGATACGCAGTATTTT	TRBJ2-3	NA	TRBV9	NA
CSAGDATEQFF	TGCAGTGCAGGGGATGCCACTGAGCAGTTCTTC	TRBJ2-1	NA	TRBV20-1	NA
CASSPTPTGEQYF	TGCGCCAGCAGCCCGACCCCGACGGGCGAGCAGTACTTC	TRBJ2-7	once	TRBV4-1	NA
CASSSSGTDTQYF	TGTGCCAGTAGTAGCTCTGGCACAGATACGCAGTATTTT	TRBJ2-3	NA	TRBV19	NA
CASSLQGVIGEAFF	TGTGCCAGCAGTCTACAGGGGGTGATCGGTGAAGCTTTCTTT	TRBJ1-1	NA	TRBV5-4	TRBD1
CASSQAGTSVETQYF	TGTGCCAGCAGCCAGGCAGGGACTAGCGTTGAGACCCAGTACTTC	TRBJ2-5	NA	TRBV4-2	TRBD2
CASSPGQGSSFEQYF	TGCGCCAGCAGCCCGGGACAGGGTTCCTCCTTCGAGCAGTACTTC	TRBJ2-7	NA	TRBV4-1	TRBD1
CASSSPGQGGNEQFF	TGTGCCAGCAGCTCCCCGGGACAGGGAGGGAATGAGCAGTTCTTC	TRBJ2-1	NA	TRBV5-6	TRBD1
CASSGQGGFTDTQYF	TGTGCCAGCAGTGGACAGGGGGGCTTCACAGATACGCAGTATTTT	TRBJ2-3	few	TRBV7-2	TRBD1
CASSLPAGGLPWQFF	TGCGCCAGCAGCTTGCCAGCGGGGGGGCTCCCTTGGCAGTTCTTC	TRBJ2-1	once	TRBV5-1	TRBD2
CSVEPEGQGNYGYTF	TGCAGCGTTGAACCGGAGGGACAGGGAAACTATGGCTACACCTTC	TRBJ1-2	NA	TRBV29-1	TRBD1
CASSQIAGWIEQYF	TGTGCCAGCAGTCAGATTGCTGGCTGGATAGAGCAGTACTTC	TRBJ2-7	NA	TRBV5-8	NA
CASSMRTGPSGANVLTF	TGTGCCAGTAGTATGCGGACAGGCCCCTCTGGGGCCAACGTCCTGACTTTC	TRBJ2-6	NA	TRBV19	TRBD1
CSMGWGAGGYTF	TGCAGCATGGGATGGGGGGCGGGTGGCTACACCTTC	TRBJ1-2	NA	TRBV29-1	NA
CASSLFQERTGELFF	TGTGCCAGCAGCTTGTTCCAGGAGCGGACCGGGGAGCTGTTTTTT	TRBJ2-2	NA	TRBV5-4	NA
CASSISRAETQYF	TGTGCCAGTAGTATTTCCAGGGCCGAGACCCAGTACTTC	TRBJ2-5	NA	TRBV19	NA
CASSLSVGGTEAFF	TGTGCCAGCAGCCTTAGCGTGGGGGGGACTGAAGCTTTCTTT	TRBJ1-1	NA	TRBV7-2	NA
CASRSTGLSVGYEQYF	TGTGCCAGCAGATCTACGGGACTCTCGGTAGGATACGAGCAGTACTTC	TRBJ2-7	once	TRBV5-5	NA
CASSLRWRGSTDTQYF	TGTGCCAGCAGCCTAAGATGGCGGGGTAGCACAGATACGCAGTATTTT	TRBJ2-3	NA	TRBV5-6	NA
CASSLLGTGAEAFF	TGTGCCAGCAGCTTGTTAGGGACGGGGGCGGAAGCTTTCTTT	TRBJ1-1	NA	TRBV5-8	NA
CASSLGTTGEQYF	TGTGCCAGCAGTTTAGGGACGACCGGCGAGCAGTACTTC	TRBJ2-7	NA	TRBV28	NA
CASSGNSNQPQHF	TGTGCCAGTAGTGGAAATAGCAATCAGCCCCAGCATTTT	TRBJ1-5	NA	TRBV19	NA
CASSGGGRLVNEQFF	TGTGCCAGCTCGGGTGGCGGGAGATTGGTCAATGAGCAGTTCTTC	TRBJ2-1	NA	TRBV9	TRBD2
CASSLVGQPKGNTIYF	TGTGCCAGCAGCTTAGTGGGGCAGCCCAAAGGAAACACCATATATTTT	TRBJ1-3	NA	TRBV7-9	NA
CASRGLAYEQYF	TGTGCCAGCAGGGGGTTGGCCTACGAGCAGTACTTC	TRBJ2-7	NA	TRBV27	NA
CASSLRGLPAFF	TGTGCCAGCAGCTTGAGGGGGTTGCCAGCTTTCTTT	TRBJ1-1	NA	TRBV5-6	NA
CAWNERGLAGAKNIQYF	TGTGCCTGGAACGAGCGCGGCCTAGCGGGGGCCAAAAACATTCAGTACTTC	TRBJ2-4	NA	TRBV30	TRBD2
CASSATGYGEKLFF	TGTGCCAGCAGTGCGACAGGGTATGGGGAAAAACTGTTTTTT	TRBJ1-4	few	TRBV6-1	TRBD1
CASSSGGDTEAFF	TGCGCCAGCAGTTCAGGTGGGGACACTGAAGCTTTCTTT	TRBJ1-1	NA	TRBV5-1	NA
CASSQASGRYVHEQYF	TGCGCCAGCAGCCAAGCTAGCGGGAGGTATGTCCACGAGCAGTACTTC	TRBJ2-7	NA	TRBV4-1	TRBD2
CASSPGTGLYTQYF	TGTGCCAGCAGCCCGGGGACAGGGCTATATACGCAGTATTTT	TRBJ2-3	NA	TRBV7-2	TRBD1
CSVGKDPPGAFF	TGCAGCGTTGGAAAGGACCCCCCTGGGGCTTTCTTT	TRBJ1-1	NA	TRBV29-1	NA
CASSASGTSPDTQYF	TGTGCCAGCAGCGCATCCGGGACTAGCCCAGATACGCAGTATTTT	TRBJ2-3	NA	TRBV9	TRBD2
CASSTRTSWGTDTQYF	TGTGCCAGCAGCACCAGGACTAGTTGGGGCACAGATACGCAGTATTTT	TRBJ2-3	NA	TRBV7-2	TRBD2
CASTPRLTGVGNQPQHF	TGTGCCAGTACTCCTAGGTTGACAGGGGTCGGCAATCAGCCCCAGCATTTT	TRBJ1-5	NA	TRBV19	TRBD1
CASSVAAGTEAFF	TGTGCCAGCAGCGTAGCCGCGGGAACTGAAGCTTTCTTT	TRBJ1-1	NA	TRBV9	NA
CASTSNGGQETQYF	TGTGCCAGCACTTCTAACGGCGGCCAAGAGACCCAGTACTTC	TRBJ2-5	NA	TRBV7-2	NA
CASSHLSGQGYNEQFF	TGCGCCAGCAGCCACCTAAGCGGGCAGGGGTACAATGAGCAGTTCTTC	TRBJ2-1	NA	TRBV4-1	NA